The present T cell receptor (beta chain) was sequenced within a study of cytomegalovirus exposure and HLA in healthy donors. General observations from the study: Presence/absence analyses supposed approximately even sequencing depth among donors.

Amplification used 60 Vbeta primers and 13 Jbeta primers. Original processing notes: Later analysis identified approximately 88 million unique TCR beta chains, 10 million to 12 million shared. Assay: immunoSEQ multiplex PCR; the TCRdb copy retains only in-frame clones and omits some. D and trimming were read from the DNA, whereas the V and J calls and clone size are those reported in that table. The sample includes 100,000 or so clones, under 85% of them seen just once. The CDR3 loop spans 13 amino acids. Germline V gene sequence: CDR1 MDHEN, CDR2 SYDVKM. V shed 2 bases and J shed 7 bases, with 11 bases lying between them. A note on this clone: The antigen remains undetermined.

The specimen was PBMCs. The clonotype comes from a man aged 35-49 years in good health and CMV-seronegative. The genes are TRBV28 and TRBJ1-1; D uncertain. The CDR3 coding sequence is TGTGCCAGCAGTTTAAAGGCAACTATTGAAGCTTTCTTT. The encoded protein is CASSLKATIEAFF.